This T cell receptor (beta chain) was profiled in a study of beta chain features in type 1 diabetes. Study summary: Examination covered some 110,000,000 sorted cells spanning all samples.

Study-wide results and caveats: When Type 1 diabetes patients were examined, their TCRB CDR3s proved moderately but significantly shorter in all four CD4+ subsets.

This clone was seen more than once but under ten times. Its antigen is still unknown. This sample includes further DNA sequences coding for the same CDR3. The authors reverse transcribed all of the isolated RNA, so sequencing captured expressed TCRB transcripts. Profiled with immunoSEQ multiplex PCR; TCRdb holds only in-frame clones, not every one. The data hold roughly 730,000 clones, with 13% observed a single time. V was clipped by 2 bases and J by 3 bases; unmatched bases: 3. The germline gives CDR1 KGHSH, CDR2 LQKENI. This CDR3 region has 14 residues. Material: naive CD4+ T cells from blood. This clonotype was sampled from a man aged 18 to 30 with type 1 diabetes. This chain joins TRBV18 and TRBJ2-7, with 8 bases matching TRBD2. The CDR3 loop reads CASSPGLADYEQYF. The CDR3 region has the DNA TGTGCCAGCTCACCAGGACTAGCCGACTACGAGCAGTACTTC.